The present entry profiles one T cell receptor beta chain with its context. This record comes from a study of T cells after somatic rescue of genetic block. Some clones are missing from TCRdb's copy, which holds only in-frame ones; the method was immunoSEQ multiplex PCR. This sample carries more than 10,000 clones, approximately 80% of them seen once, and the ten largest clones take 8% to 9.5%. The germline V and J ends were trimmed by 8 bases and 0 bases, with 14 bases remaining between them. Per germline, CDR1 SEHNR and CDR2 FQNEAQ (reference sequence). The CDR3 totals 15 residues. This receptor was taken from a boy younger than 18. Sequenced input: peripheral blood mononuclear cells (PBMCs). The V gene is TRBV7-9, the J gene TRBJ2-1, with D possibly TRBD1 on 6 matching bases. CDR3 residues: CASESGQFSYNEQFF. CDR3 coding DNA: TGTGCCAGCGAATCTGGACAGTTCTCCTACAATGAGCAGTTCTTC. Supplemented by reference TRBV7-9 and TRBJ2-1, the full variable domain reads DTGVSQNPRHKITKRGQNVTFRCDPISEHNRLYWYRQTLGQGPEFLTYFQNEAQLEKSRLLSDRFSAERPKGSFSTLEIQRTEQGDSAMYLCASESGQFSYNEQFFGPGTRLTVL.